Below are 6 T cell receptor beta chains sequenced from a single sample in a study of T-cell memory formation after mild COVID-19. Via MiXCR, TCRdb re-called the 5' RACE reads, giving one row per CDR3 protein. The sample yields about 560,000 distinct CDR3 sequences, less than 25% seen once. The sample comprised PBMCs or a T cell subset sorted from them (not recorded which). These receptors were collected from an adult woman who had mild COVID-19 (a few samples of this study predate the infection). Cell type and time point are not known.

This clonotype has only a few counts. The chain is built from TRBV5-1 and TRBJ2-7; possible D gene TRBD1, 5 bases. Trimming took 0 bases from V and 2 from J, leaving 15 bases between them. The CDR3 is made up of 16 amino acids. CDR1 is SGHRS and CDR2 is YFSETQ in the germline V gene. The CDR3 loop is CASSLDGPWGTYEQYF. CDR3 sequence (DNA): TGCGCCAGCAGCTTGGATGGCCCCTGGGGCACCTACGAGCAGTACTTC.

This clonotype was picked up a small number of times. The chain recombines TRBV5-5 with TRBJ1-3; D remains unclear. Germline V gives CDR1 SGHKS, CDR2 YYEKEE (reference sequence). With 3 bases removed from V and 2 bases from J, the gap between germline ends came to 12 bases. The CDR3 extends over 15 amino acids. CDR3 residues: CASSSRGGTGNTIYF. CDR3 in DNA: TGTGCCAGCAGCTCCCGAGGCGGTACTGGAAACACCATATATTTT.

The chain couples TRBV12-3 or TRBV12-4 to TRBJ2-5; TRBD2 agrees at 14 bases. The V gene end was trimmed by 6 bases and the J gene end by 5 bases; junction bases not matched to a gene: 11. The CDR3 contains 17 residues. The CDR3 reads CASRRGLAGGPGETQYF. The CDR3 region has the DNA TGTGCCAGCAGACGTGGACTAGCGGGGGGACCAGGGGAGACCCAGTACTTC.

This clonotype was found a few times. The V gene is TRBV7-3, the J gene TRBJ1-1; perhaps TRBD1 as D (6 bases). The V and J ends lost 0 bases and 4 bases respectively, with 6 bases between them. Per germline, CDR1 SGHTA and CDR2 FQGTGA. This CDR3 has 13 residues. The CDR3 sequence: CASSLTRGTEAFF. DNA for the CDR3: TGTGCCAGCAGCTTAACCAGGGGCACTGAAGCTTTCTTT.

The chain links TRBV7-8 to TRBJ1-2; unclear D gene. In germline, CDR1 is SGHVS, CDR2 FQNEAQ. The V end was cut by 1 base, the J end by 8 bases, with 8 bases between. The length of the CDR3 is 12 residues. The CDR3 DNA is TGTGCCAGCAGCTTAGTGGGCGGAGGCTACACCTTC. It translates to CASSLVGGGYTF. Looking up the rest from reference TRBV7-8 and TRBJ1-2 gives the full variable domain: GAGVSQSPRYKVAKRGQDVALRCDPISGHVSLFWYQQALGQGPEFLTYFQNEAQLDKSGLPSDRFFAERPEGSVSTLKIQRTQQEDSAVYLCASSLVGGGYTFGSGTRLTVV.

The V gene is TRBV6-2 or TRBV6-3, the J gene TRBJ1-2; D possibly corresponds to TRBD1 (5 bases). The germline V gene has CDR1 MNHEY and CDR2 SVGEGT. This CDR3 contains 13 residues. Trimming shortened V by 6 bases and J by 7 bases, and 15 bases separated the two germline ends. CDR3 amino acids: CASSDSGERGYTF. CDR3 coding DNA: TGTGCCAGCAGCGACAGTGGGGAGCGTGGCTACACCTTC.